Following are 30 T cell receptor beta chains from one sample sequenced in a study of identical twins. TCRdb re-analysed the 5' RACE reads in MiXCR, keeping a single row per CDR3 protein. The data hold about 490,000 distinct CDR3 sequences, with roughly 15% observed a single time. The same data also went into a second study, on yellow fever vaccine responses in identical twins.

The sample consisted of CD4+ T cells sorted from blood. The receptor source for this set is a woman aged 18-29 years in good health.

This clonotype occurred a few times. This sequence joins TRBV3-1 and TRBJ2-3; D might be TRBD2 (5 bases). Trimming stripped 2 bases from V and 0 bases from J, with 18 bases between. CDR3 length equals 18 residues. Looked up from germline, CDR1 is LGHDT and CDR2 is YNNKEL (reference sequence). The CDR3 loop is CASSQWSPSRSSTDTQYF. CDR3 sequence (DNA): TGTGCCAGCAGCCAATGGAGTCCTAGCAGATCTAGCACAGATACGCAGTATTTT.

This clonotype has a handful of counts. The chain joins TRBV7-9 to TRBJ2-5; D is tentatively TRBD1 or TRBD2 (6 bases each). Trimming removed 5 bases at V and 5 bases at J, with 18 bases between. The length of the CDR3 is 15 residues. Germline loops: CDR1 SEHNR, CDR2 FQNEAQ (reference sequence). CDR3 coding DNA: TGTGCCAGCAGCCTCTTAGGGGGGCCGGAGGAGACCCAGTACTTC. This sequence encodes CASSLLGGPEETQYF.

This clonotype was counted between two and nine times. The rearrangement links TRBV12-3 or TRBV12-4 to TRBJ2-7; D is uncertain. The CDR3 sequence is 12 residues long. Trimming took off 3 bases at V and 3 bases at J, with 6 bases between the two ends. This CDR3 reads CASSFSYYEQYF. CDR3 DNA: TGTGCCAGCAGTTTTAGCTACTACGAGCAGTACTTC.

This clonotype was recorded a few times. CDR3 nucleotides: TGCAGTGCTAGAGATAAGGGGATAGCTGTGGCATACGAGCAGTACTTC. Translated: CSARDKGIAVAYEQYF. The V gene is TRBV20-1, the J gene TRBJ2-7, with a tentative D call TRBD1 (5 bases). Trimming stripped 0 bases from V and 4 bases from J, with 19 bases between. The CDR3 extends over 16 amino acids. In germline, CDR1 is DFQATT, CDR2 SNEGSKA (reference sequence).

The table lists this clonotype with many counts. The rearrangement links TRBV5-1 to TRBJ1-1, with D hard to call. The ends were cut back, 4 bases at V and 0 bases at J, with 7 bases in the middle. This CDR3 region has 13 residues. The V gene's germline CDR1 is SGHRS and CDR2 YFSETQ. CDR3 region: CASSDDVNTEAFF. The CDR3 nucleotides are TGCGCCAGCAGCGACGACGTGAACACTGAAGCTTTCTTT.

This clonotype was picked up a small number of times. The V call is TRBV14, the J call TRBJ2-3; D uncertain. The V gene's germline CDR1 is SGHDN and CDR2 FVKESK. The CDR3 length is 14 residues. The V and J ends lost 0 bases and 2 bases respectively, with 6 bases between them. CDR3 amino acids: CASSQDRVTDTQYF. In nucleotides, the CDR3 is TGTGCCAGCAGCCAAGATAGAGTCACAGATACGCAGTATTTT.

This clonotype has a handful of counts. This rearrangement joins TRBV12-3 or TRBV12-4 to TRBJ2-1, with D possibly matching TRBD1 (5 bases). The ends were cut back, 8 bases at V and 4 bases at J, with 18 bases in the middle. The CDR3 contains 15 residues. Here the CDR3 DNA reads TGTGCCAGCCGCCCAGGGCCCCAAACATACAATGAGCAGTTCTTC. Amino acids: CASRPGPQTYNEQFF.

This clonotype has more than one count but fewer than ten. The chain combines TRBV21-1 with TRBJ1-5; the table's D gene call, TRBD1, was not cross checked with the DNA. TRBV21-1 is described as a pseudogene. This CDR3 region has 15 residues. The CDR3 here is CASSSQGFSNQPQHF. In nucleotides, the CDR3 is TGTGCCAGCAGCAGCCAGGGGTTTAGCAATCAGCCCCAGCATTTT.

This chain links TRBV7-6 with TRBJ1-1, with D unresolved. The CDR3 runs to 16 residues. The V gene's germline CDR1 is SGHVS and CDR2 FNYEAQ. The germline V and J ends were trimmed by 4 bases and 0 bases, with 15 bases remaining between them. The CDR3 sequence is CASSSAAAPMNTEAFF. The CDR3 region has the DNA TGTGCCAGCAGCTCAGCGGCGGCTCCGATGAACACTGAAGCTTTCTTT.

The rearrangement links TRBV7-2 to TRBJ2-3; 10 bases agree with TRBD2. This CDR3 has 18 amino acids. CDR1 is SGHTA and CDR2 is FQGNSA in the germline V gene. J gave up 0 bases and V 6 bases, and 12 bases lay outside the gene matches. DNA of the CDR3: TGTGCCAGCAGTCTTAGCGGGGGGACGTATACTAGCACAGATACGCAGTATTTT. Its protein product is CASSLSGGTYTSTDTQYF.

The chain is built from TRBV14 and TRBJ2-7; weak D call: TRBD2 (5 bases). This CDR3 spans 15 amino acids. Germline lookup yields CDR1 SGHDN and CDR2 FVKESK. Trimming took off 1 base at V and 2 bases at J, with 12 bases between the two ends. Written as DNA, the CDR3 is TGTGCCAGCAGCCAAGCAGGACTGGAACCCTACGAGCAGTACGTC. This sequence encodes CASSQAGLEPYEQYV.

This clonotype was detected only a few times. This sequence joins TRBV20-1 and TRBJ2-3, with a tentative D call TRBD1 (6 bases). The CDR3 is 15 amino acids. The V end lost 1 base, the J end lost 3 bases, and 14 bases lay between the germline ends. The germline CDR1 and CDR2 sequences are DFQATT and SNEGSKA (reference sequence). The CDR3 DNA reads as TGCAGTGCTAGAGGGACCAGGGGAAGGACAGATACGCAGTATTTT. Its protein product is CSARGTRGRTDTQYF.

This clonotype was counted a few times. This sequence joins TRBV9 and TRBJ1-4; D remains unclear. This CDR3 region has 14 residues. CDR1 and CDR2 from the germline V gene are SGDLS and YYNGEE. The ends were cut back, 2 bases at V and 5 bases at J, with 10 bases in the middle. The CDR3 DNA is TGTGCCAGCAGCGTCTTAGCTTCAAATGAAAAACTGTTTTTT. Encoded protein: CASSVLASNEKLFF.

The chain links TRBV15 to TRBJ2-5; no firm D call. Germline V gene data show CDR1 as LNHNV and CDR2 as YYDKDF (reference sequence). This CDR3 comprises 14 residues. The V and J ends lost 5 bases and 2 bases respectively, with 12 bases between them. The CDR3 sequence: CATSARREQETQYF. CDR3 nucleotide sequence: TGTGCCACCAGCGCCCGACGTGAACAAGAGACCCAGTACTTC.

The chain carries TRBV13 and TRBJ2-6; no reliable D call. Germline-derived CDR1 and CDR2 are PRHDT and FYEKMQ (reference sequence). Trimming cost V 3 bases and J 1 base, with 10 bases left between them. This CDR3 is 16 amino acids long. The CDR3 region is CASSLRLNSGANVLTF. The CDR3 DNA reads as TGTGCCAGCAGCTTGAGACTGAATTCTGGGGCCAACGTCCTGACTTTC.

The rearrangement joins TRBV2 to TRBJ2-7; no clear D. Trimming took off 8 bases at V and 0 bases at J, with 14 bases between the two ends. Germline V CDR1 and CDR2: SNHLY, FYNNEI. The length of the CDR3 is 14 residues. The CDR3 loop is CASQAAPSSYEQYF. In DNA, the CDR3 is TGTGCCAGCCAGGCAGCGCCCAGCTCCTACGAGCAGTACTTC. Full variable domain (remainder filled in from reference TRBV2 and TRBJ2-7): EPEVTQTPSHQVTQMGQEVILRCVPISNHLYFYWYRQILGQKVEFLVSFYNNEISEKSEIFDDQFSVERPDGSNFTLKIRSTKLEDSAMYFCASQAAPSSYEQYFGPGTRLTVT.

This rearrangement joins TRBV2 to TRBJ2-4, with D possibly TRBD1 on 5 matching bases. Per the germline V gene, CDR1 is SNHLY and CDR2 is FYNNEI. There are 16 residues in the CDR3. Trimming removed 5 bases at V and 0 bases at J, with 14 bases between. The DNA for the CDR3 is TGTGCCAGCAGTCCTGGGGCAAATCTAGCCAAAAACATTCAGTACTTC. Its protein product is CASSPGANLAKNIQYF.

This clonotype was counted ten times or more. The gene calls are TRBV18 and TRBJ2-5; no clear D gene. CDR3 length: 13 residues. The V and J ends lost 8 bases and 1 base respectively, with 11 bases between them. The V gene's germline CDR1 is KGHSH and CDR2 LQKENI. CDR3 protein: CASSPGLQETQYF. The CDR3 nucleotides read TGTGCCAGCAGCCCAGGCCTCCAAGAGACCCAGTACTTC.

The V and J genes are TRBV10-3 and TRBJ2-5; 10 bases line up with TRBD2. J was trimmed by 4 bases and V by 0 bases; bases with no gene match: 2. This CDR3 spans 15 amino acids. Germline CDR1 is ENHRY and CDR2 is SYGVKD. DNA of the CDR3: TGTGCCATCAGTGAGTCGTCTAGCGGGGGAGAGACCCAGTACTTC. This translates into CAISESSSGGETQYF.

This clonotype was counted between two and nine times. This rearrangement joins TRBV5-1 to TRBJ2-3; 11 nucleotides agree with TRBD1. Germline values: CDR1 SGHRS, CDR2 YFSETQ. CDR3 length: 15 residues. Trimming removed 5 bases from V and 6 bases from J; junction bases left unmatched: 8. The CDR3: CASRTGTGGLDTQYF. DNA for the CDR3: TGCGCCAGCAGAACCGGGACAGGGGGTTTGGATACGCAGTATTTT. Combining the CDR3 with reference TRBV5-1 and TRBJ2-3 gives the whole variable domain KAGVTQTPRYLIKTRGQQVTLSCSPISGHRSVSWYQQTPGQGLQFLFEYFSETQRNKGNFPGRFSGRQFSNSRSEMNVSTLELGDSALYLCASRTGTGGLDTQYFGPGTRLTVL.

This clonotype showed up many times. V is TRBV12-3 or TRBV12-4 and J is TRBJ1-1, with 7 bases fitting TRBD1. The CDR3 has 13 amino acids. Trimming at V came to 4 bases and at J to 8 bases, leaving 7 bases not matched to a gene. This CDR3 is CASSSQGPGEAFF. CDR3 DNA: TGTGCCAGCAGTTCACAGGGGCCCGGGGAAGCTTTCTTT.

This clonotype was recorded a few times. J is TRBJ2-1 and V is TRBV11-2, with a possible D match to TRBD2 (6 bases). Looked up from germline, CDR1 is SGHAT and CDR2 is FQNNGV. The CDR3 totals 13 residues. The germline V and J ends were trimmed by 4 bases and 7 bases, with 11 bases remaining between them. The CDR3 reads CASSWDGRNEQFF. The CDR3 DNA sequence: TGTGCCAGCAGCTGGGACGGGAGAAATGAGCAGTTCTTC.

V is TRBV7-9 and J is TRBJ2-2; D possibly corresponds to TRBD1 (6 bases). Trimming left V 6 bases short and J 2 bases short, with 10 bases between. Germline V gene lookup returns CDR1 SEHNR and CDR2 FQNEAQ (reference sequence). The CDR3 has 14 amino acids. The CDR3: CASREQGNTGELFF. The CDR3 DNA follows: TGTGCCAGCAGAGAACAGGGAAACACCGGGGAGCTGTTTTTT.

In this sample, this clonotype turned up a few times. The genes are TRBV29-1 and TRBJ2-5; TRBD2 agrees at 7 bases. CDR1 is SQVTM, CDR2 ANQGSEA, per germline. V lost 0 bases and J lost 2; bases outside the gene matches: 6. The CDR3 loop spans 15 amino acids. The CDR3 DNA follows: TGCAGCGTTGAAGATCGAACTAGCGTGCAAGAGACCCAGTACTTC. This gives the protein CSVEDRTSVQETQYF. The variable domain in full, completed from reference TRBV29-1 and TRBJ2-5, reads SAVISQKPSRDICQRGTSLTIQCQVDSQVTMMFWYRQQPGQSLTLIATANQGSEATYESGFVIDKFPISRPNLTFSTLTVSNMSPEDSSIYLCSVEDRTSVQETQYFGPGTRLLVL.

The chain employs TRBV24-1 and TRBJ2-7; no clear D gene. The CDR3 is 17 amino acids. Germline values: CDR1 KGHDR, CDR2 SFDVKD. Trimming stripped 2 bases from V and 0 bases from J, with 16 bases between. CDR3 region: CATSDSRLGRSSYEQYF. The CDR3 bases are TGTGCCACCAGTGATTCCCGGCTTGGACGGAGCTCCTACGAGCAGTACTTC.

This clonotype was seen more than once but under ten times. The V call is TRBV29-1, the J call TRBJ2-2; 10 bases line up with TRBD1. This CDR3 is built from 17 residues. Germline V CDR1 and CDR2: SQVTM, ANQGSEA. V lost 2 bases to trimming and J lost 6 bases; unmatched junction nucleotides: 12. CDR3 DNA: TGCAGCGTTGAAACGGGACAGGGGCCTGACGGTTCCGGGGAGCTGTTTTTT. As protein: CSVETGQGPDGSGELFF.

This chain links TRBV20-1 with TRBJ2-7; either TRBD1 or TRBD2 may supply D (5 bases each). Germline assignment: CDR1 DFQATT and CDR2 SNEGSKA (reference sequence). Trimming stripped 0 bases from V and 4 bases from J, with 13 bases between. The CDR3 is 14 residues long. The CDR3 here is CSARDGGGAYEQYF. As DNA, the CDR3 is TGCAGTGCTAGAGATGGGGGTGGGGCTTACGAGCAGTACTTC.

This clonotype appeared a few times. V is TRBV12-3 or TRBV12-4 and J is TRBJ1-1; D possibly corresponds to TRBD1 (5 bases). The CDR3 is 14 amino acids. V was clipped by 6 bases and J by 5 bases, with 16 bases between them. The CDR3 here is CASSPRVSGTEAFF. CDR3 DNA: TGTGCCAGCAGCCCCAGGGTTTCCGGTACTGAAGCTTTCTTT.

V is TRBV29-1 and J is TRBJ2-3; D gene ambiguous. Trimming cost V 2 bases and J 3 bases, with 12 bases left between them. The CDR3 runs to 14 residues. Germline assignment: CDR1 SQVTM and CDR2 ANQGSEA. CDR3 sequence: CSVEYGVETDTQYF. As DNA, the CDR3 is TGCAGCGTTGAATATGGGGTAGAGACAGATACGCAGTATTTT.

The table lists this clonotype with many counts. The rearrangement joins TRBV12-3 or TRBV12-4 to TRBJ2-2; D remains ambiguous. The CDR3 extends over 11 amino acids. With 4 bases removed from V and 7 bases from J, the gap between germline ends came to 4 bases. CDR3 amino acids: CASSSYGELFF. CDR3 DNA: TGTGCCAGCAGTTCTTACGGGGAGCTGTTTTTT.